What follows are 18 T cell receptor beta chains derived from one specimen sequenced in a study of blood T cell repertoires in COVID-19 (dated by TCRdb to the early 2020s). Receptor libraries were prepared by the immunoSEQ multiplex PCR assay. TCRdb stores this immuneACCESS table with in-frame sequences only. Part of the clones is absent; in the studies checked, under half of the shortfall reflects unresolved V genes, and no reason is known for the rest. The sample table contains about 310,000 clones; only one count was recorded for roughly 87% of them. The ten largest clones take up around 10% of the sample. Material for sequencing was PBMCs or T cells enriched from blood (not recorded which). Every receptor here comes from a young woman who had recovered from COVID-19.

The rearrangement links TRBV7-2 to TRBJ1-6, with 7 bases fitting TRBD1. Germline CDR1 SGHTA, CDR2 FQGNSA. The CDR3 covers 16 residues. V lost 0 bases and J lost 15; bases outside the gene matches: 14. Written as DNA, the CDR3 is TGTGCCAGCAGCTTAGCAGGGGGCTCCTCCTTAAGTGTCCTCCACTTT. Translated: CASSLAGGSSLSVLHF.

In regard to this clone: Other DNA sequences in the same sample also yield this CDR3. The rearrangement links TRBV28 to TRBJ2-2, with 8 positions matching TRBD2. Germline CDR1 and CDR2: MDHEN and SYDVKM. The CDR3 contains 15 residues. J was trimmed by 1 base and V by 2 bases; bases with no gene match: 0. The CDR3 bases are TGTGCCAGCAGTTTAGCGGGAGGGAACACCGGGGAGCTGTTTTTT. This gives the protein CASSLAGGNTGELFF. The variable domain in full, completed from reference TRBV28 and TRBJ2-2, reads DVKVTQSSRYLVKRTGEKVFLECVQDMDHENMFWYRQDPGLGLRLIYFSYDVKMKEKGDIPEGYSVSREKKERFSLILESASTNQTSMYLCASSLAGGNTGELFFGEGSRLTVL.

The chain is built from TRBV25-1 and TRBJ2-7; 7 bases fit TRBD2. The junction had 5 bases not matched to a gene; V was cut back by 5 bases and J by 4 bases. Germline V lookup: CDR1 MGHDK, CDR2 SYGVNS. This CDR3 has 13 residues. Here the CDR3 reads CASSPGEGYEQYF. Here the CDR3 DNA reads TGTGCCAGCAGTCCGGGGGAGGGGTACGAGCAGTACTTC.

This chain links TRBV6-5 with TRBJ1-1, with 7 nucleotides matching TRBD1. V trimming: 11 bases; J trimming: 1 base; junction bases outside the gene matches: 7. Germline values: CDR1 MNHEY, CDR2 SVGAGI. The CDR3 totals 13 residues. CDR3 in DNA: TGTGCCGTGGAACAGGGGAAGAACACTGAAGCTTTCTTT. Protein: CAVEQGKNTEAFF.

The chain is built from TRBV20-1 and TRBJ2-3; possibly TRBD2 for D (5 bases). The CDR3 runs 11 residues. Between the trimmed V and J ends, which lost 6 bases and 6 bases, there was a span of 10 bases. CDR1 is DFQATT and CDR2 is SNEGSKA in the germline V gene (reference sequence). The CDR3 nucleotides read TGCAGTGCATCGAGGGCGGATACGCAGTATTTT. It is translated as CSASRADTQYF.

The chain joins TRBV29-1 to TRBJ1-1, with D perhaps TRBD1 (6 bases). With 5 bases removed from V and 3 bases from J, the gap between germline ends came to 16 bases. The CDR3 length is 14 residues. Germline CDR1 reads SQVTM; CDR2 reads ANQGSEA. CDR3 sequence reads: CSVLPGAADTEAFF. The CDR3 DNA follows: TGCAGCGTTCTGCCAGGGGCCGCCGACACTGAAGCTTTCTTT.

A single count supports this clone. This chain uses TRBV30 with TRBJ1-2; D ambiguous. The CDR3 sequence is 12 residues long. Between the trimmed V and J ends, which lost 0 bases and 8 bases, there was a span of 10 bases. From germline, CDR1 is GTSNPN and CDR2 SVGIG (reference sequence). The CDR3 loop is CAWSVAGWGYTF. The CDR3 DNA follows: TGTGCCTGGAGTGTAGCGGGGTGGGGCTACACCTTC. The variable domain in full, completed from reference TRBV30 and TRBJ1-2, reads SQTIHQWPATLVQPVGSPLSLECTVEGTSNPNLYWYRQAAGRGLQLLFYSVGIGQISSEVPQNLSASRPQDRQFILSSKKLLLSDSGFYLCAWSVAGWGYTFGSGTRLTVV.

There are a few counts of this clone. The chain has TRBV19 and TRBJ2-6, with D maybe TRBD1 (6 bases). The germline V gene encodes CDR1 LNHDA and CDR2 SQIVND (reference sequence). V gave up 3 bases and J gave up 0 bases, with 12 bases separating them. CDR3 length: 17 residues. The CDR3 DNA follows: TGTGCCAGTAGTATTCATCAGGGGAGCTCTGGGGCCAACGTCCTGACTTTC. The encoded protein is CASSIHQGSSGANVLTF.

This clone was counted once. V and J are TRBV18 and TRBJ1-2; 11 bases agree with TRBD1. J gave up 6 bases and V 2 bases, and 11 bases lay outside the gene matches. The CDR3 loop spans 17 amino acids. Germline V gene data show CDR1 as KGHSH and CDR2 as LQKENI. Written as DNA, the CDR3 is TGTGCCAGCTCACCAACCCCTAGGACAGGGGGCAACGATGGCTACACCTTC. This sequence encodes CASSPTPRTGGNDGYTF.

The chain combines TRBV28 with TRBJ2-7; the match to TRBD2 covers 8 bases. The CDR3 is made up of 16 amino acids. The trim removed 5 bases at V and 1 base at J, leaving 10 bases unmatched. Germline V gene data show CDR1 as MDHEN and CDR2 as SYDVKM. CDR3 in DNA: TGTGCCAGCAGTATCCGAGGAGCGGGGGTTTCCTACGAGCAGTACTTC. This gives the protein CASSIRGAGVSYEQYF.

The CDR3 sequence is CASRRGGNEQFF. The CDR3 DNA sequence: TGTGCCAGCCGACGGGGGGGAAATGAGCAGTTCTTC. The gene calls are TRBV25-1 and TRBJ2-1; 8 bases match TRBD2. The CDR3 consists of 12 residues. Germline V gene data show CDR1 as MGHDK and CDR2 as SYGVNS. Germline trimming cut 8 bases from V and 7 bases from J; bases unmatched to any gene: 4.

V and J are TRBV28 and TRBJ2-1; 9 bases line up with TRBD1. The germline gives CDR1 MDHEN, CDR2 SYDVKM. The ends lost 2 bases at V and 3 bases at J; junction bases unmatched: 2. The CDR3 length is 15 residues. The CDR3 nucleotides are TGTGCCAGCAGTTTAGACAGGGGGGACTACAATGAGCAGTTCTTC. It specifies CASSLDRGDYNEQFF.

J is TRBJ2-5 and V is TRBV7-8; a weak D match, TRBD2 (6 bases). CDR3 length: 13 residues. V was pared by 8 bases and J by 1 base, with 11 bases between. Germline V CDR1 and CDR2: SGHVS, FQNEAQ. CDR3 DNA: TGTGCCAGCTGGGGAGGCACCCAAGAGACCCAGTACTTC. It encodes CASWGGTQETQYF. Filled out from reference TRBV7-8 and TRBJ2-5, the complete variable domain reads GAGVSQSPRYKVAKRGQDVALRCDPISGHVSLFWYQQALGQGPEFLTYFQNEAQLDKSGLPSDRFFAERPEGSVSTLKIQRTQQEDSAVYLCASWGGTQETQYFGPGTRLLVL.

CDR3: CASSLNWDSYEQYF. The CDR3, as DNA: TGTGCCAGCAGCTTGAATTGGGACAGCTACGAGCAGTACTTC. The chain uses TRBV5-4 and TRBJ2-7; 7 bases map to TRBD1. There are 14 residues in the CDR3. V shed 1 base and J 3 bases; nucleotides not matched to a gene: 4. CDR1 and CDR2 (germline): SGHNT, YYREEE (reference sequence). The variable domain in full, with the rest retrieved from reference TRBV5-4 and TRBJ2-7, is ETGVTQSPTHLIKTRGQQVTLRCSSQSGHNTVSWYQQALGQGPQFIFQYYREEENGRGNFPPRFSGLQFPNYSSELNVNALELDDSALYLCASSLNWDSYEQYFGPGTRLTVT.

CDR3 sequence: CASSSDRIPTGELFF. The CDR3 region has the DNA TGTGCCAGCAGCTCTGACAGGATACCTACCGGGGAGCTGTTTTTT. V usage is TRBV7-9 and J usage is TRBJ2-2, with a weak D call TRBD1 (6 bases). Germline CDR1 is SEHNR and CDR2 is FQNEAQ (reference sequence). This CDR3 has 15 residues. V lost 4 bases and J 5 bases, leaving 14 bases between the germline ends.

V is TRBV9 and J is TRBJ2-7; 7 bases match TRBD1. In germline, CDR1 is SGDLS, CDR2 YYNGEE. With 3 bases clipped from V and 5 bases from J, the junction kept 11 bases outside the gene matches. There are 15 residues in the CDR3. DNA for the CDR3: TGTGCCAGCAGCGCAACAGGGGTTCGGCCAAACGAGCAGTACTTC. It encodes CASSATGVRPNEQYF.

This chain links TRBV11-2 with TRBJ1-6; possibly TRBD1 for D (5 bases). This CDR3 is 16 amino acids long. Germline assignment: CDR1 SGHAT and CDR2 FQNNGV. V was pared by 1 base and J by 15 bases, with 22 bases between. The CDR3 here is CASSLGLWDLGKLLHF. CDR3 nucleotide sequence: TGTGCCAGCAGCTTAGGGCTGTGGGACTTGGGGAAACTCCTCCACTTT.

The chain employs TRBV19 and TRBJ1-5; D might be TRBD1 (5 bases). The V end lost 3 bases, the J end lost 7 bases, and 10 bases lay between the germline ends. The CDR3 totals 13 residues. Germline values: CDR1 LNHDA, CDR2 SQIVND (reference sequence). The CDR3 bases are TGTGCCAGTAGTATGACAGTCCGCCAGCCCCAGCATTTT. It yields the protein CASSMTVRQPQHF.